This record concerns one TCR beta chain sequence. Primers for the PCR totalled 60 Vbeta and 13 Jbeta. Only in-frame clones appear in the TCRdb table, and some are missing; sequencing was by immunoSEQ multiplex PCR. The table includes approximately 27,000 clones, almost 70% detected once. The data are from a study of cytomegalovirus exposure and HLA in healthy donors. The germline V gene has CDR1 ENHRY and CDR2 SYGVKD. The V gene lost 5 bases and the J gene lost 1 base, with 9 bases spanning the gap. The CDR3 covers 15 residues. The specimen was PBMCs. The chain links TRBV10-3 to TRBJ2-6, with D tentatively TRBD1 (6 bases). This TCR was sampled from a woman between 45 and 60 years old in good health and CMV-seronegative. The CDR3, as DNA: TGTGCCATCAGTAAACAGGGTTCTGGGGCCAACGTCCTGACTTTC. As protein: CAISKQGSGANVLTF.